This TCR beta chain was captured in a study of T cells in Graves' hyperthyroidism and ophthalmopathy (dated by TCRdb to 2018 to 2020). At the level of the whole study: Peripheral blood samples were taken at the time of initial diagnosis, prior to any treatment. The approximately 98 discovery patients were randomly divided into training and test sets at a 7:3 ratio. Thyroid tissue and blood T-cell repertoires from six Graves' hyperthyroidism patients were also compared in the study. Once sampling was done, hyperthyroidism patients were given methimazole at a starting dose of 30 mg daily, whereas ophthalmopathy patients were given high-dose intravenous methylprednisolone. To identify distinguishing TCR V-J signatures, a discovery cohort of some 100 patients was used, comprising under 45 with Graves' ophthalmopathy and 57 with stable Graves' hyperthyroidism. TCR Vbeta CDR3 sequencing of approximately 140 peripheral blood samples (under 45 ophthalmopathy, 75 hyperthyroidism and 17 progressor patients) is reported in the paper. Whether ophthalmopathy could be predicted prospectively was tested in an independent validation cohort made up of 18 to 20 hyperthyroidism patients plus 17 patients who later progressed to ophthalmopathy. Here is what the overall study found, with its caveats: During validation, the model predicted progression to ophthalmopathy a median of approximately 6 months ahead of onset, with around 70% sensitivity and roughly 75% specificity. Most expanded thyroid clonotypes (frequency above 0.001) were also found in blood, which suggests that blood repertoires may mirror thyroid immune responses. Sample size was not statistically predetermined, and investigators were not blinded to group allocation. In cross-validation, a model built on a 13 V-J signature told ophthalmopathy apart from stable hyperthyroidism with approximately 90% sensitivity and roughly 82% specificity, and in testing the same model reached 80%/75%.

On this clonotype itself: The antigen it binds to is not known. Within one base of it there is no much larger clone, and no base qualities were kept.

V is trimmed back by 1 base and J by 0 bases, and the junction contains 3 bases that no gene match accounts for. The germline V gene (reference sequence) supplies CDR1 LGHDT and CDR2 YNNKEL. The CDR3 goes from the cysteine to the phenylalanine over 17 residues. The entry retains the CDR3 DNA only, 51 bases that are in frame from base 1. The TCR beta CDR3 regions were amplified from RNA transcripts. The TCR CDR3 was subjected to a first round of RT-PCR using the HTBI primer set and the Qiagen OneStep RT-PCR kit. The libraries were constructed in a second round of multiplex PCR and then size-selected and purified. Paired-end sequencing of the libraries was performed with 100 bp reads on an Illumina HiSeq2000. The paper's data handling went like this. SOAPnuke was used to process the raw data, with reads discarded if the reads contained adapters or uncalled bases, had a mean Phred below 15, or lacked an exact constant-primer or identifier match. High-quality paired reads were merged using COPE v1.2.5, and each unique nucleotide sequence was defined as a clonotype. MiTCR v1.1 was used to align the clonotypes against IMGT TRBV, TRBD and TRBJ reference segments. Only V-J combinations with frequency above 0.0001, covering 99.2% of repertoires, were analysed. A TCS score was defined as the ratio of F50 (clonal expansion) to E x V (chaos), with BLOSUM62-based TCRdist applied between CDR3 peptides within each V-J. Welch's t-statistics and random forest reduced just over 500 V-J features to some 14, which were used in a naive Bayes classifier (R e1071). In-frame beta chains were kept once TCRdb had trimmed the public reads at Q25 with fastp and called clones with MiXCR. Each record represents a unique CDR3 protein, reported with the most common genes and DNA among its rows. The V and J calls were determined by TCRdb, not by the authors. This sample gives a few hundred thousand distinct CDR3 sequences in total; roughly an eighth of them show up just once. Jointly, the top ten make up about 5% of the sample.

A patient counted as having stable Graves' hyperthyroidism if no progression to ophthalmopathy occurred over 18 months of follow-up. Hyperthyroidism patients were newly diagnosed, with disease duration under 2 months, and aged 18 to 65 years. The study excluded patients with uncontrolled infections, other autoimmune diseases, pregnancy or lactation. Diagnoses were based on clinical symptoms, serum thyroxine and TRAb, thyroid ultrasound and orbital computed tomography. PBMCs were isolated from 7.5 to 10 ml of fresh peripheral blood by Ficoll-Paque density gradient centrifugation. Total RNA was extracted with Trizol reagent, and quality was checked on an Agilent 2100 Bioanalyzer.

Sequenced input: blood. The chain is encoded by TRBV3-1 joined to TRBJ2-3; TRBD2 agrees with 11 junctional bases. The TCR sequence derives from a woman under 30 with Graves' hyperthyroidism. The CDR3 protein sequence reads: CASSQVIAGGSTDTQYF. The nucleotides read TGTGCCAGCAGCCAAGTTATAGCGGGAGGGAGCACAGATACGCAGTATTTT.